What follows are 2 T cell receptor beta chains derived from one specimen sequenced in a study of T-cell memory formation after mild COVID-19 (dated by TCRdb to the early 2020s). The method behind the library was 5' RACE. The instrument was an Illumina NovaSeq 6000. The public reads were run again by TCRdb, first through fastp at Q25 and then through MiXCR, and only productive beta chains were kept. Under each unique CDR3 protein, matching rows form one entry showing the most common genes and DNA. The sample table contains 450,000 to 650,000 distinct CDR3 sequences; only one count was recorded for roughly 18% of them. The top ten clonotypes cover 12% of the sample. Input material: PBMCs or a T cell subset sorted from them (not recorded which). The receptor source for this set is an adult woman who had mild COVID-19 (a few samples of this study predate the infection). The sample titles of this study are shuffled in the database, so cell type and time point are left out; the donor was told from shared clones.

In its sample, this clonotype was seen many times. The chain uses TRBV4-2 and TRBJ2-3; no clear D gene. Trimming left V 0 bases short and J 7 bases short, with 5 bases between. The CDR3 runs 12 residues. In germline, CDR1 is LGHNA, CDR2 YNFKEQ. The CDR3 DNA sequence: TGTGCCAGCAGCCAAGATCAAAATACGCAGTATTTT. Translation: CASSQDQNTQYF.

V is TRBV18 and J is TRBJ2-6; D is unresolved. Trimming took off 7 bases at V and 0 bases at J, with 13 bases between the two ends. The CDR3 sequence is 16 residues long. Germline V gives CDR1 KGHSH, CDR2 LQKENI. The CDR3 reads CASLNSRGSGANVLTF. CDR3 in DNA: TGTGCCAGCTTAAACTCTCGTGGCTCTGGGGCCAACGTCCTGACTTTC.